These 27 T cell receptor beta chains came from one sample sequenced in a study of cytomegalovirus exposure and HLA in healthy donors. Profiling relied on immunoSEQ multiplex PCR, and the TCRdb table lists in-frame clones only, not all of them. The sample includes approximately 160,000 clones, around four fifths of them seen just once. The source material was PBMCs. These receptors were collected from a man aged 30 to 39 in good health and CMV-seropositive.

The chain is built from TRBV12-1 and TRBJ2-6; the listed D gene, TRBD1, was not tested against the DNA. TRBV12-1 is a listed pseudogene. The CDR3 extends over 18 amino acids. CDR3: CASSGANVGQSRANVLTF. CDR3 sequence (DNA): TGTGCCAGCAGCGGTGCGAATGTAGGACAAAGTCGGGCCAACGTCCTGACTTTC.

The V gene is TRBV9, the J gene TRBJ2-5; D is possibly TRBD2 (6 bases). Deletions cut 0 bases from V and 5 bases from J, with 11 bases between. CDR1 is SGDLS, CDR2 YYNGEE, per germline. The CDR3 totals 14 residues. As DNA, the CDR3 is TGTGCCAGCAGCGTAGGGGGACTGGGGGAGACCCAGTACTTC. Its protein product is CASSVGGLGETQYF.

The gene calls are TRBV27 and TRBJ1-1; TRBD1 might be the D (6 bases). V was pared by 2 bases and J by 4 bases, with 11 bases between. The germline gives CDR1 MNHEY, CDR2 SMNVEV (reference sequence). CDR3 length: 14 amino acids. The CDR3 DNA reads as TGTGCCAGCAGTTTAAAAGGGGGTGGCACTGAAGCTTTCTTT. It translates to CASSLKGGGTEAFF.

The CDR3 sequence: CANGPDRGPTGELFF. As DNA, the CDR3 is TGCGCCAACGGTCCGGACAGGGGTCCCACCGGGGAGCTGTTTTTT. The chain is built from TRBV10-1 and TRBJ2-2; 9 bases fit TRBD1. This CDR3 comprises 15 residues. V lost 10 bases and J lost 4; bases outside the gene matches: 10. Germline CDR1 reads WNHNN; CDR2 reads SYGVQD (reference sequence).

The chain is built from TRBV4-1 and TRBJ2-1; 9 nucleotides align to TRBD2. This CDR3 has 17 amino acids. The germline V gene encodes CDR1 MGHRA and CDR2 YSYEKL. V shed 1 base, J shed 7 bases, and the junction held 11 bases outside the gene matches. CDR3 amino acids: CASSQGHGGGAKNEQFF. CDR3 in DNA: TGCGCCAGCAGCCAAGGTCATGGCGGGGGGGCTAAAAATGAGCAGTTCTTC.

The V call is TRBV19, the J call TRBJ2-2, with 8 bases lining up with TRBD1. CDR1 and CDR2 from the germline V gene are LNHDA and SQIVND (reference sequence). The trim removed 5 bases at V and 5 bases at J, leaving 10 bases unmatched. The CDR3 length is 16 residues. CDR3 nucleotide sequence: TGTGCCAGTAGTGACCCGGGACAGGATTTTACCGGGGAGCTGTTTTTT. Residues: CASSDPGQDFTGELFF.

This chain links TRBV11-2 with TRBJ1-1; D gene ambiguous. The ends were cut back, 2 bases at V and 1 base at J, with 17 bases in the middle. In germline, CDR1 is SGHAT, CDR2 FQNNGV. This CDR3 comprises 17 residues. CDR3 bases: TGTGCCAGCAGCTTAAGAGGAGCCCTTCCGGGGAACACTGAAGCTTTCTTT. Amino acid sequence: CASSLRGALPGNTEAFF. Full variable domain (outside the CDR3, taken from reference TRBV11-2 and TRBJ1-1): EAGVAQSPRYKIIEKRQSVAFWCNPISGHATLYWYQQILGQGPKLLIQFQNNGVVDDSQLPKDRFSAERLKGVDSTLKIQPAKLEDSAVYLCASSLRGALPGNTEAFFGQGTRLTVV.

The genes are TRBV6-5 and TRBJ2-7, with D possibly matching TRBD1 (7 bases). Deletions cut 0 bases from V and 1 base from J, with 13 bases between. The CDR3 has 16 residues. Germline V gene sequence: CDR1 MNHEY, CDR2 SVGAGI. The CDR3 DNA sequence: TGTGCCAGCAGTTACTCGACAGGGACTTTTTCCTACGAGCAGTACTTC. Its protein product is CASSYSTGTFSYEQYF.

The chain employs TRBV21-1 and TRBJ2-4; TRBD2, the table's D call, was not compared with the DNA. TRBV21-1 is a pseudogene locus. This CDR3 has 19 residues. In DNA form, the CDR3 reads TGTGCCAGCAGCCCGGGACTAGCGGGAGACCTTTCCCTTAAAAACATTCAGTACTTC. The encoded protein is CASSPGLAGDLSLKNIQYF.

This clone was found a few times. The CDR3 DNA follows: TGCGCCAGCAGCTATGAGACACCTAACTATGGCTACACCTTC. Translation: CASSYETPNYGYTF. This chain uses TRBV5-1 with TRBJ1-2, with unresolved D. The CDR3 is made up of 14 amino acids. The germline CDR1 and CDR2 sequences are SGHRS and YFSETQ. Trimming took 3 bases from V and 0 from J, leaving 9 bases between them. The whole variable domain, remainder taken from reference TRBV5-1 and TRBJ1-2, is KAGVTQTPRYLIKTRGQQVTLSCSPISGHRSVSWYQQTPGQGLQFLFEYFSETQRNKGNFPGRFSGRQFSNSRSEMNVSTLELGDSALYLCASSYETPNYGYTFGSGTRLTVV.

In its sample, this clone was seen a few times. CDR3: CASSARPPGISNEQFF. Here the CDR3 DNA reads TGTGCCAGCAGCGCCCGACCTCCCGGGATTTCCAATGAGCAGTTCTTC. V usage is TRBV9 and J usage is TRBJ2-1, with D maybe TRBD2 (5 bases). V dropped 3 bases and J dropped 6 bases, with 19 bases sitting between them. CDR3 length equals 16 residues. Germline CDR1 reads SGDLS; CDR2 reads YYNGEE.

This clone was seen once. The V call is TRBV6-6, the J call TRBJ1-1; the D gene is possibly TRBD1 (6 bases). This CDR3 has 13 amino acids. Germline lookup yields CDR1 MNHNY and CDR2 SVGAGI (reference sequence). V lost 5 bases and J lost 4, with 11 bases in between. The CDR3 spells CASSITGITEAFF. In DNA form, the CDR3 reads TGTGCCAGCAGTATAACAGGGATCACTGAAGCTTTCTTT.

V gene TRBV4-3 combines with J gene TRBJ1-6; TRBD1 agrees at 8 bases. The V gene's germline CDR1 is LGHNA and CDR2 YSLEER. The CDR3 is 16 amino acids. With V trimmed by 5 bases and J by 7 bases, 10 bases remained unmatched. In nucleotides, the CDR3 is TGCGCCAGCAGCACCCGGACAGGGAGAGAGAATTCACCCCTCCACTTT. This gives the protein CASSTRTGRENSPLHF.

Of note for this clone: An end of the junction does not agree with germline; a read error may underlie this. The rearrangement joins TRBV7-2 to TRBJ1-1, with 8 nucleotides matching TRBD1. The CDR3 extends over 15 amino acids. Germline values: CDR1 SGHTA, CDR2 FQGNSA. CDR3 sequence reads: CASTLNRGMNTEAFF. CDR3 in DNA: TGTGCCAGCACCTTAAACAGGGGGATGAACACTGAAGCTTTCTTT.

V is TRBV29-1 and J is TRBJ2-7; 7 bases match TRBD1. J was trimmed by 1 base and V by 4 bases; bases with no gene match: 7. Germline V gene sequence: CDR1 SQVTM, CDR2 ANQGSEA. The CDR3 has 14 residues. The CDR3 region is CSVVRTGGSYEQYF. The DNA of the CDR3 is TGCAGCGTTGTCCGGACAGGAGGTTCCTACGAGCAGTACTTC.

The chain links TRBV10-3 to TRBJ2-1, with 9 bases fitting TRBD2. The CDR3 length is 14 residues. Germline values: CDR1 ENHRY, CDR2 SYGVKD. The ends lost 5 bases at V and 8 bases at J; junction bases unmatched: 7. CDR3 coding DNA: TGTGCCATCAGTTTTAGCGGGGGTCTAGATGAGCAGTTCTTC. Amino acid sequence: CAISFSGGLDEQFF.

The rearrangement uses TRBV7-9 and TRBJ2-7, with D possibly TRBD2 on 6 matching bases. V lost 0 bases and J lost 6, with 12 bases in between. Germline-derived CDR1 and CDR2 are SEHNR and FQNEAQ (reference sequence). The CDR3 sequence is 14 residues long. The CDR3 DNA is TGTGCCAGCAGCTTAGCACGGCGGGACGGCGAGCAGTACTTC. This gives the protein CASSLARRDGEQYF.

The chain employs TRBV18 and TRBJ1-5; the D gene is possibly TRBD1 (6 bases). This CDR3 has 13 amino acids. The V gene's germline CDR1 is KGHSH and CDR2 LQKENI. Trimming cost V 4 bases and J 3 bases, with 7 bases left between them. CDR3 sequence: CASSRDNNQPQHF. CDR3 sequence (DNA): TGTGCCAGCTCACGGGACAACAATCAGCCCCAGCATTTT. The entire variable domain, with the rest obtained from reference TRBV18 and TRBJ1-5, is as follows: NAGVMQNPRHLVRRRGQEARLRCSPMKGHSHVYWYRQLPEEGLKFMVYLQKENIIDESGMPKERFSAEFPKEGPSILRIQQVVRGDSAAYFCASSRDNNQPQHFGDGTRLSIL.

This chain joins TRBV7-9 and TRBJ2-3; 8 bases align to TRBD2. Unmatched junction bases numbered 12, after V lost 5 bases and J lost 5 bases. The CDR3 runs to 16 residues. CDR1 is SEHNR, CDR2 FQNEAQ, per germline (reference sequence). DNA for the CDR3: TGTGCCAGCAGCCCTTCGCTAGCGGGCAATGGAGATACGCAGTATTTT. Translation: CASSPSLAGNGDTQYF.

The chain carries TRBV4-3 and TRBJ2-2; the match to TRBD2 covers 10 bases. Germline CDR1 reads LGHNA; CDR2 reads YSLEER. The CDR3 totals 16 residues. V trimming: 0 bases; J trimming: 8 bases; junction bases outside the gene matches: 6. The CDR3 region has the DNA TGCGCCAGCAGCCAAGACCCAGCGGGGGGGCAAGGGGAGCTGTTTTTT. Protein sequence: CASSQDPAGGQGELFF.

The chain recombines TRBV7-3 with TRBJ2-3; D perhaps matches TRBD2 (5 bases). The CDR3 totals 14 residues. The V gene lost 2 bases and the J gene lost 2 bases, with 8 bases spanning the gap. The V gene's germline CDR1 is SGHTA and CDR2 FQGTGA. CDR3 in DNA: TGTGCCAGCAGCTTAGGAGGCGCCACAGATACGCAGTATTTT. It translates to CASSLGGATDTQYF. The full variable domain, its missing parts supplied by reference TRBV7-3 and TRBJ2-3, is GAGVSQTPSNKVTEKGKYVELRCDPISGHTALYWYRQSLGQGPEFLIYFQGTGAADDSGLPNDRFFAVRPEGSVSTLKIQRTERGDSAVYLCASSLGGATDTQYFGPGTRLTVL.

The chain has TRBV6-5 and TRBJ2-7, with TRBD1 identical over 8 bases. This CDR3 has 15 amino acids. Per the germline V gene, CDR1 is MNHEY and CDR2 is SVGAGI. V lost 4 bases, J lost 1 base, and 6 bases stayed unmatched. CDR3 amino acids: CASSLGQGFSYEQYF. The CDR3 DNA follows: TGTGCCAGCAGTTTAGGACAGGGATTTTCCTACGAGCAGTACTTC.

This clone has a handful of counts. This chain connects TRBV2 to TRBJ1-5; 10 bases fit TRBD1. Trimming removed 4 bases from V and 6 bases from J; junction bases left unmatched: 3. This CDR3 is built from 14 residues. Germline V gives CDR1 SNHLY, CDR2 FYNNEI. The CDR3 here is CASSGTGGSQPQHF. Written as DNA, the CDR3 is TGTGCCAGCAGTGGGACAGGGGGGAGTCAGCCCCAGCATTTT.

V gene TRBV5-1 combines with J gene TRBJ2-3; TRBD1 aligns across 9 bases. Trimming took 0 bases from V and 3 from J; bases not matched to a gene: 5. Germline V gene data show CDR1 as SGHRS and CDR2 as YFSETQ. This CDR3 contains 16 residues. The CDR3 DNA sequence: TGCGCCAGCAGCTTGGGACAGGGGGAGGTTACAGATACGCAGTATTTT. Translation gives CASSLGQGEVTDTQYF.

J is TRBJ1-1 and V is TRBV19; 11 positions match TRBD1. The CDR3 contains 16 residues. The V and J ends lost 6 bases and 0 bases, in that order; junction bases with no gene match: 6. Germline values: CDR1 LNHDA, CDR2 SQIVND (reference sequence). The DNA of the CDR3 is TGTGCCAGTAGAACCGGGACAGGGGGATTGAACACTGAAGCTTTCTTT. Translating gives CASRTGTGGLNTEAFF.

CDR3 nucleotides: TGTGCCACCAGCAGAGGGGACTCCGCCGGCAATGAGCAGTTCTTC. It specifies CATSRGDSAGNEQFF. J is TRBJ2-1 and V is TRBV15, with a weak D call TRBD2 (6 bases). The CDR3 covers 15 residues. The V gene's germline CDR1 is LNHNV and CDR2 YYDKDF (reference sequence). Trimming removed 1 base from V and 6 bases from J, with 13 bases in between. The complete variable domain, with remaining parts taken from reference TRBV15 and TRBJ2-1, reads DAMVIQNPRYQVTQFGKPVTLSCSQTLNHNVMYWYQQKSSQAPKLLFHYYDKDFNNEADTPDNFQSRRPNTSFCFLDIRSPGLGDTAMYLCATSRGDSAGNEQFFGPGTRLTVL.

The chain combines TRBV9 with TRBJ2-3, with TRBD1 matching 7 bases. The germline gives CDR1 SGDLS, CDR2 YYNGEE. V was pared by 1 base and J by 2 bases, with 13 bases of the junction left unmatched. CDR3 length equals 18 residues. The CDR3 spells CASSVIGQADPSTDTQYF. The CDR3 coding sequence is TGTGCCAGCAGCGTAATAGGACAGGCGGACCCCTCCACAGATACGCAGTATTTT.